This TCR beta chain was profiled in a study of siplizumab effects on memory and regulatory T cells. The CDR3 extends over 14 amino acids. With 3 bases clipped from V and 4 bases from J, the junction kept 0 bases outside the gene matches. CDR1 and CDR2 (germline): MRHNA, SNTAGT. Comments on this clone: Its antigen is currently unknown.

Researchers cocultured the mixed lymphocyte reaction cells at 37°C for approximately six days. The repertoire was sequenced with immunoSEQ multiplex PCR; TCRdb's copy has only in-frame clones and lacks some. The sample includes about 9,900 clones, almost 40% of them seen just once. The chain is built from TRBV6-4 and TRBJ2-7, with 13 bases lining up with TRBD2. Sequencing was performed on CFSE-low (dividing) CD4+ T cells sorted from an allogeneic mixed lymphocyte reaction. The origin of this receptor is a human donor in good health; the cells came from an allogeneic mixed lymphocyte reaction. The CDR3 spells CASSETSGRYEQYF. The CDR3 coding sequence is TGTGCCAGCAGTGAGACTAGCGGGAGGTACGAGCAGTACTTC.